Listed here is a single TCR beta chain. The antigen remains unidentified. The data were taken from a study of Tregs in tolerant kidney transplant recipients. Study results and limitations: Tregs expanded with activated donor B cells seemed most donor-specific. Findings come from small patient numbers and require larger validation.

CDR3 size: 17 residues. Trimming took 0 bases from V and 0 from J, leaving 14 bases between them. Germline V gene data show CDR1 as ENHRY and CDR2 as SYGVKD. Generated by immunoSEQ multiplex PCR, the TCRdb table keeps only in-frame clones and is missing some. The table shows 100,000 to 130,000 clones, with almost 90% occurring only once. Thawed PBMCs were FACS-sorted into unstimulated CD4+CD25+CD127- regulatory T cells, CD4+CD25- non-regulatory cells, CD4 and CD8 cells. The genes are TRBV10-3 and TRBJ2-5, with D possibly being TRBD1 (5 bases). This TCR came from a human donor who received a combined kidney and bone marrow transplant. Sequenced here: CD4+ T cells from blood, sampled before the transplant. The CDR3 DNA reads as TGTGCCATCAGTGAGTCCAGGTTAGCCAGGGACCAAGAGACCCAGTACTTC. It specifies CAISESRLARDQETQYF.